These 5 T cell receptor beta chains were sequenced from one sample in a study of blood T cell repertoires in COVID-19. The method was immunoSEQ multiplex PCR; TCRdb's version includes in-frame clones alone and lacks a portion of them. The sample has roughly 210,000 clones; roughly 84% are singletons. The sequenced sample consisted of PBMCs or T cells enriched from blood (not recorded which). The receptors here all came from a man aged 30 to 39 in a cohort exposed to, infected with or recovered from COVID-19 (not recorded which).

V usage is TRBV25-1 and J usage is TRBJ1-1; no firm D call. The V and J ends lost 2 bases and 4 bases respectively, with 17 bases between them. The germline gives CDR1 MGHDK, CDR2 SYGVNS. The CDR3 contains 16 residues. CDR3 sequence: CASSEPRGGLGTEAFF. Here the CDR3 DNA reads TGTGCCAGCAGTGAACCCCGGGGTGGGTTAGGCACTGAAGCTTTCTTT.

The chain uses TRBV3-1 (or the pseudogene TRBV3-2) and TRBJ2-1, with D possibly matching TRBD2 (5 bases). This CDR3 spans 14 amino acids. Germline lookup yields CDR1 LGHDT and CDR2 YNNKEL (reference sequence). V shed 1 base and J shed 7 bases, with 11 bases lying between them. The CDR3 here is CASSQVGLLNEQFF. The CDR3 nucleotides read TGTGCCAGCAGCCAAGTTGGACTCCTAAATGAGCAGTTCTTC.

The rearrangement links TRBV28 to TRBJ1-5; TRBD1 matches at 8 bases. The CDR3 covers 15 residues. V shed 2 bases and J 2 bases; nucleotides not matched to a gene: 2. CDR1 is MDHEN and CDR2 is SYDVKM in the germline V gene. CDR3 residues: CASSLQGAGNQPQHF. Here the CDR3 DNA reads TGTGCCAGCAGTTTACAGGGGGCTGGCAATCAGCCCCAGCATTTT. Based on the CDR3 plus reference TRBV28 and TRBJ1-5, the full variable domain is DVKVTQSSRYLVKRTGEKVFLECVQDMDHENMFWYRQDPGLGLRLIYFSYDVKMKEKGDIPEGYSVSREKKERFSLILESASTNQTSMYLCASSLQGAGNQPQHFGDGTRLSIL.

The J gene is TRBJ1-1, the V gene TRBV11-3; tentatively, D is TRBD1 (5 bases). The V gene lost 5 bases and the J gene lost 0 bases, with 16 bases spanning the gap. Germline V lookup: CDR1 SGHNT, CDR2 YENEEA. This CDR3 has 16 amino acids. CDR3 bases: TGTGCCAGCAGCCATCGTTATAGGGGTTTGAACACTGAAGCTTTCTTT. Amino acids: CASSHRYRGLNTEAFF.

This clone was seen more than once but under ten times. The chain is built from TRBV24-1 and TRBJ2-7, with D perhaps TRBD1 (6 bases). The CDR3 spans 15 residues. V lost 4 bases to trimming and J lost 6 bases, with 18 bases between them. Germline V CDR1 and CDR2: KGHDR, SFDVKD. The CDR3 spells CATSDPRTPTGEQYF. DNA for the CDR3: TGTGCCACCAGTGACCCCCGAACTCCGACAGGCGAGCAGTACTTC.